This T cell receptor (beta chain) was recovered during a study of beta chain features in type 1 diabetes. The V gene end was trimmed by 3 bases and the J gene end by 2 bases; junction bases not matched to a gene: 5. Germline V gives CDR1 LGHNA, CDR2 YSLEER. This CDR3 is 15 amino acids long. The investigators reverse transcribed all of the isolated RNA, so they sequenced expressed TCRB transcripts. This table comes from immunoSEQ multiplex PCR, and its TCRdb copy is limited to in-frame clones, with some not included. The data hold 450,000 to 600,000 clones, with 30% observed a single time. With regard to this clone: What it recognizes is unknown.

Findings and caveats of the study: PCR might favor shorter templates, but any such skew would affect patients and controls equally. People with Type 1 diabetes carried modestly yet significantly shorter TCRB CDR3s in all four CD4+ subsets.

This clonotype was obtained from a man aged 18 to 30 in good health. Sequencing input: naive CD4+ T cells from blood. V usage is TRBV4-3 and J usage is TRBJ1-2; 8 bases align to TRBD1. The CDR3, as DNA: TGCGCCAGCAGCCAGGATGGACAGGGCAACTATGGCTACACCTTC. This sequence encodes CASSQDGQGNYGYTF.